This T cell receptor beta chain is drawn from a study of beta chain features in type 1 diabetes. This clone was counted only a few times. No antigen is known for it. Points from the study as a whole: In every one of the four CD4+ subsets, TCRB CDR3s were moderately but significantly shorter in Type 1 diabetes patients. Patients and controls would share equally any PCR tilt toward shorter templates.

Sequencing targeted expressed TCRB transcripts, as all isolated RNA had been reverse transcribed. Using immunoSEQ multiplex PCR, the repertoire was profiled, and TCRdb retains in-frame clones only, with some absent. This repertoire shows 40,000 or so clones, 51% found once; its top ten account for roughly 2%. CDR3 length equals 14 residues. Losses at the gene ends were 5 bases for V and 1 base for J; bases not matched to a gene: 1. Per germline, CDR1 MNHEY and CDR2 SMNVEV (reference sequence). This TCR was recovered from a woman between 18 and 29 years old in good health. The specimen sequenced was Tregs from blood. V and J are TRBV27 and TRBJ1-4, with TRBD1 identical over 7 bases. The CDR3 coding sequence is TGTGCCAGCAGTAGACAGGGAACTAATGAAAAACTGTTTTTT. Translation: CASSRQGTNEKLFF.